This TCR beta chain appears in the sequencing data of a study of T cell responses to AZD1222 COVID-19 vaccine. CDR3 length equals 15 residues. Trimming left V 4 bases short and J 6 bases short, with 17 bases between. Germline loops: CDR1 SGHNT, CDR2 YYREEE (reference sequence). The repertoire was sequenced with immunoSEQ multiplex PCR; TCRdb's copy has only in-frame clones and lacks some. The table lists approximately 180,000 clones, roughly 91% of them singletons. The specimen comprised peripheral blood, sampled on day 0 of AZD1222 vaccination. This receptor was obtained from an adult in good health. The chain links TRBV5-4 to TRBJ2-1; D gene ambiguous. The CDR3 DNA is TGTGCCAGCAGCCCCCCCACTGGGATAGTCAATGAGCAGTTCTTC. Encoded protein: CASSPPTGIVNEQFF.